These T cell receptor beta chains were read from a single sample in a study of regulatory T cells in long-lasting Graves disease. TCRdb re-called the multiplex PCR reads with MiXCR, one entry per CDR3 protein. Of around 430,000 distinct CDR3 sequences in the sample, around a fifth were seen once. The material was peripheral blood mononuclear cells (PBMCs), obtained when the disease was refractory, from a patient treated with antithyroid drugs. The receptors stem from a female donor with Graves disease. CDR3s include the opening cysteine and the closing phenylalanine or tryptophan. Each record gives: D gene, V gene, J gene, clone size, CDR3 protein, CDR3 DNA. A D gene is named only where the DNA matches it firmly. Only part of the rows carry a size: once, few, many, or a class if the clone is expanded.

>NA|TRBV24-1|TRBJ1-1|many
CATSPGANTEAFF
TGTGCCACCAGTCCCGGGGCCAACACTGAAGCTTTCTTT
>TRBD1|TRBV19|TRBJ1-2|many
CASTEGHRGHGYTF
TGTGCCAGTACGGAGGGCCACAGGGGGCATGGCTACACCTTC
>NA|TRBV6-2/TRBV6-3|TRBJ1-1|NA
CASSYSLRQEAFF
TGTGCCAGCAGTTACTCCTTAAGGCAAGAAGCTTTCTTT
>TRBD2|TRBV6-4|TRBJ2-3|NA
CASSQPLAGFADTQYF
TGTGCCAGCAGTCAACCTCTAGCGGGGTTCGCAGATACGCAGTATTTT
>NA|TRBV11-2|TRBJ2-4|many
CASARALENIQYF
TGTGCCAGCGCCCGGGCACTTGAAAACATTCAGTACTTC
>TRBD2|TRBV27|TRBJ2-7|few
CASSPLPAGVYEQYF
TGTGCCAGCAGCCCCCTCCCAGCGGGAGTATACGAGCAGTACTTC
>NA|TRBV7-9|TRBJ2-6|NA
CASSSRTVYSGANVLTF
TGTGCCAGCAGCTCTAGGACGGTGTACTCTGGGGCCAACGTCCTGACTTTC
>TRBD2|TRBV4-1|TRBJ2-3|NA
CASSQAGTSGGSTDTQYF
TGCGCCAGCAGCCAAGCTGGGACTAGCGGGGGTTCCACAGATACGCAGTATTTT
>NA|TRBV28|TRBJ2-3|NA
CASSLRVGTDTQYF
TGTGCCAGCAGTTTAAGGGTGGGCACAGATACGCAGTATTTT
>TRBD1|TRBV7-6|TRBJ1-2|NA
CASSLTGAEGYTF
TGTGCCAGCAGCCTTACAGGGGCGGAAGGCTACACCTTC
>NA|TRBV5-6|TRBJ1-1|NA
CASRRRTMNTEAFF
TGTGCCAGCAGAAGACGGACAATGAACACTGAAGCTTTCTTT
>TRBD2|TRBV28|TRBJ2-1|many
CASIPSGGAFNEQFF
TGTGCCAGCATACCCAGCGGGGGGGCCTTCAATGAGCAGTTCTTC
>TRBD2|TRBV20-1|TRBJ2-7|many
CSAKKREHSYEQYF
TGCAGTGCAAAAAAGCGGGAGCACTCCTACGAGCAGTACTTC
>NA|TRBV10-3|TRBJ2-7|NA
CAISESDPGWEQYF
TGTGCCATCAGTGAGAGTGATCCGGGCTGGGAGCAGTACTTC
>TRBD2|TRBV11-2|TRBJ2-5|many
CASSGGGEETQYF
TGTGCCAGCAGCGGGGGGGGGGAAGAGACCCAGTACTTC
>NA|TRBV19|TRBJ2-7|NA
CASSIGRLYEQYF
TGTGCCAGTAGTATTGGTAGGCTCTACGAGCAGTACTTC
>TRBD1|TRBV6-5|TRBJ2-7|many
CASSSQGASNEQYF
TGTGCCAGCAGTTCACAGGGGGCGAGCAACGAGCAGTACTTC
>NA|TRBV7-9|TRBJ2-7|NA
CASSPERRDVEQYF
TGTGCCAGCAGCCCCGAAAGACGAGACGTGGAGCAGTACTTC
>TRBD1|TRBV29-1|TRBJ1-6|many
CSVAVTGEGSPLHF
TGCAGCGTCGCCGTGACAGGGGAAGGATCACCCCTCCACTTT
>TRBD1|TRBV14|TRBJ1-2|NA
CASSQDRWTGGGYTF
TGTGCCAGCAGCCAAGATCGGTGGACAGGTGGGGGCTACACCTTC